These 9 T cell receptor beta chains came from one sample sequenced in a study of CD8 T cells in ankylosing spondylitis. The antigens for these receptors are not known. Study results and caveats: What appeared characteristic of ankylosing spondylitis blood was a TCR beta motif of eight or nine highly homologous variants.

TCRdb recomputed calls from the 5' RACE reads with MiXCR, one row per CDR3 protein. This table holds 700,000 to 850,000 distinct CDR3 sequences, about 10% found once. The sample taken for sequencing was blood, either unsorted or a sorted T cell fraction (not recorded which). The receptors were sampled from a male donor with ankylosing spondylitis.

This clonotype was recorded a few times. This chain's CDR3 is CSARDGGALGYNEQFF. The CDR3 region has the DNA TGCAGTGCTAGAGATGGTGGGGCTTTGGGCTACAATGAGCAGTTCTTC. The rearrangement joins TRBV20-1 to TRBJ2-1, with a tentative D call TRBD1 (5 bases). Germline-derived CDR1 and CDR2 are DFQATT and SNEGSKA (reference sequence). The CDR3 extends over 16 amino acids. V was cut by 0 bases and J by 3 bases, with 15 bases left in between.

In its sample, this clonotype was seen a few times. The V call is TRBV20-1, the J call TRBJ2-3; D is undetermined. V lost 3 bases and J lost 0, with 13 bases in between. Germline CDR1 is DFQATT and CDR2 is SNEGSKA (reference sequence). The CDR3 has 15 residues. CDR3 sequence reads: CSARVSAPSTDTQYF. Here the CDR3 DNA reads TGCAGTGCTAGGGTCTCAGCGCCTAGCACAGATACGCAGTATTTT.

This clonotype has only a few counts. The genes are TRBV6-1 and TRBJ1-1; no clear D. The CDR3 has 16 residues. The V gene's germline CDR1 is MNHNS and CDR2 SASEGT. Trimming pared 8 bases from V and 1 base from J, leaving 20 bases between. The CDR3 nucleotides are TGTGCCAGCCGTCAAACGGGGTACGGACCGAACACTGAAGCTTTCTTT. Its protein is CASRQTGYGPNTEAFF.

This clonotype was detected a few times. This chain joins TRBV25-1 and TRBJ2-1, with TRBD2 matching over 10 bases. Germline V gene sequence: CDR1 MGHDK, CDR2 SYGVNS. V lost 6 bases, J lost 4 bases, and 12 bases stayed unmatched. The CDR3 contains 17 residues. As DNA, the CDR3 is TGTGCCAGCAGGGGGGCTAGCGGGAGACCCCCTTACAATGAGCAGTTCTTC. This sequence encodes CASRGASGRPPYNEQFF.

This clonotype was picked up a small number of times. The genes are TRBV20-1 and TRBJ1-2; possible D gene TRBD1, 6 bases. CDR1 and CDR2 (germline): DFQATT, SNEGSKA (reference sequence). This CDR3 comprises 15 residues. The V end was cut by 0 bases, the J end by 5 bases, with 16 bases between. The CDR3 region is CSARDPRGRQYGYTF. CDR3 DNA sequence: TGCAGTGCTAGAGATCCCCGGGGGCGCCAATATGGCTACACCTTC.

This clonotype was observed a handful of times. CDR3 sequence: CASSPPGATNEQFF. The CDR3 region has the DNA TGTGCCAGCTCACCACCAGGGGCGACCAATGAGCAGTTCTTC. This sequence joins TRBV18 and TRBJ2-1; a weak D match, TRBD1 (5 bases). V gave up 0 bases and J gave up 6 bases, with 9 bases separating them. CDR1 is KGHSH, CDR2 LQKENI, per germline. This CDR3 has 14 residues.

The chain employs TRBV6-5 and TRBJ1-2; 7 bases are a match to TRBD1. CDR1 and CDR2 from the germline V gene are MNHEY and SVGAGI. There are 15 residues in the CDR3. The junction had 5 bases not matched to a gene; V was cut back by 0 bases and J by 4 bases. For the CDR3, the DNA is TGTGCCAGCAGTTACTCAAAGGGGGCCCCCTATGGCTACACCTTC. This encodes CASSYSKGAPYGYTF.

About this clonotype: An end of the junction differs from the germline gene, which may be a read error. This rearrangement joins TRBV24-1 to TRBJ1-1; D gene ambiguous. CDR1 and CDR2 (germline): KGHDR, SFDVKD. The CDR3 length is 11 residues. The CDR3: CATRMNTEVFF. The CDR3 coding sequence is TGTGCCACCAGGATGAACACTGAAGTTTTCTTT.

This clonotype was recorded a few times. The chain recombines TRBV5-1 with TRBJ2-2, with 11 bases aligning to TRBD2. The CDR3 is 16 residues long. The J segment lost 2 bases and the V segment lost 6 bases, leaving 6 bases of the junction unmatched. Germline assignment: CDR1 SGHRS and CDR2 YFSETQ. The CDR3 here is CASTNLAGGNTGELFF. In DNA, the CDR3 is TGCGCCAGCACCAACCTAGCGGGAGGAAACACCGGGGAGCTGTTTTTT.